Sequencing of this T cell receptor beta chain was carried out in a study of T cell responses to AZD1222 COVID-19 vaccine. Whole-study context: Second-dose intervals of approximately 4 or approximately 12 weeks were pooled. Study-level points and caveats: At 160-218 and 743-854, vaccine-associated CD4 TCRs were dominant, and they spanned spike. Without day 14 samples, only post-peak T cell repertoires were studied. Just 5 to 7 AZD1222 recipients were seropositive at baseline.

Concerning this clone: No antigen is known for it.

The CDR3 is 14 amino acids. From germline, CDR1 is SNHLY and CDR2 FYNNEI. Trimming shortened V by 6 bases and J by 1 base, and 12 bases separated the two germline ends. Produced via immunoSEQ multiplex PCR; TCRdb's table is partial and in-frame only. The data show under 150,000 clones, roughly 93% seen once. The sequencing used peripheral blood, collected on day 0 of AZD1222 vaccination. The rearrangement joins TRBV2 to TRBJ2-5; D is uncertain. The source of this sequence is an adult in good health. The DNA for the CDR3 is TGTGCCAGCAGACGGACCGCGAGCCAAGAGACCCAGTACTTC. This sequence encodes CASRRTASQETQYF.